This T cell receptor (beta chain) derives from a study of T-cell reconstitution after alpha-beta-depleted transplantation in children. Study-wide results and caveats: TCRbeta diversity was high at day 60 in some patients (a result of surviving recipient T cells and thymic progenitors). Newly produced T cells mostly accounted for T-cell counts and diversity one year post-transplant. About two months after transplant, alpha-beta T cells reportedly came from several hundred expanded graft clones.

In this sample, this clonotype turned up many times. Antigen: not known. The library targeted TCRbeta and was prepared with unique molecular identifiers. In TCRdb, the PCR reads were re-called with MiXCR into one record per CDR3 protein. In the table there are almost 500,000 distinct CDR3 sequences, under 12% of which are singletons. V dropped 2 bases and J dropped 2; count of bases not matched to a gene: 1. CDR3 size: 14 residues. Per the germline V gene, CDR1 is MNHEY and CDR2 is SVGEGT. The sequenced sample was PBMCs, obtained before TCRalphabeta/CD19-depleted stem cell transplant. This chain uses TRBV6-2 or TRBV6-3 with TRBJ2-3; TRBD2 agrees at 7 bases. This sequence originates from a child under 10 years old with inherited bone marrow failure, due to receive a stem cell transplant. CDR3 DNA sequence: TGTGCCAGCAGTTACGGGACTACCACAGATACGCAGTATTTT. This translates into CASSYGTTTDTQYF.